This T cell receptor beta chain was profiled in a study of vaccination effects on CD4 cells after COVID-19. TCRdb's copy holds only in-frame clones and misses some; the assay was immunoSEQ multiplex PCR. The table lists tens of thousands of clones, about 73% of them singletons. Upon completion of more than 9 days in culture, CD4+ T cells were isolated. The cohort was immunized with two doses of either the BNT162b2 or mRNA-1273 vaccine. Replacing half the medium with IL-2 medium was done on days 3 and 7. Worth noting for this clone: Its antigen is as yet unknown.

Regarding the study as a whole: In the study, convalescent patients were few, and early post-infection timepoints were absent. Clones induced by infection and by vaccine showed marked clonal contraction late after vaccination. Only a single clone (1 of 255 vaccine-induced clones in healthy vaccinees) cross-reacted with common cold coronaviruses.

This specimen was CD4+ T cells from PBMCs cultured without peptide, taken after COVID-19 vaccination. This TCR was recovered from a human donor who received a COVID-19 vaccine.

The CDR3 nucleotides read TGTGCCAGCTCCCACATAAATCCGACAGATGGCTACACCTTC. Amino acid sequence: CASSHINPTDGYTF. The rearrangement joins TRBV18 to TRBJ1-2; a possible D gene is TRBD1 (5 bases). CDR3 length: 14 amino acids. The germline CDR1 and CDR2 sequences are KGHSH and LQKENI. Trimming took 6 bases from V and 6 from J, leaving 17 bases between them.